This entry is about one T cell receptor beta chain. This entry comes from a study of blood T cell repertoires in COVID-19. Background on the study: The samples span acute and convalescent COVID-19 from the United States, Italy and Spain.

Germline V CDR1 and CDR2: SGDLS, YYNGEE. This CDR3 contains 16 residues. Deletions cut 0 bases from V and 3 bases from J, with 16 bases between. In the authors' workflow: Quantification of nucleated cells was approximated via reference gene primer amplification. The method was immunoSEQ multiplex PCR; TCRdb's version includes in-frame clones alone and lacks a portion of them. The V and J calls and clone size are taken from that table; D and trimming were inferred from the DNA. The table records tens of thousands of clones, roughly 82% of them present only once. The TCR comes from a woman aged 80 or older with acute or convalescent COVID-19. The sequencing input was peripheral blood. This rearrangement joins TRBV9 to TRBJ2-7; possibly TRBD1 for D (7 bases). CDR3 loop: CASSVGGGTVFYEQYF. DNA for the CDR3: TGTGCCAGCAGCGTAGGTGGGGGGACAGTATTCTACGAGCAGTACTTC.